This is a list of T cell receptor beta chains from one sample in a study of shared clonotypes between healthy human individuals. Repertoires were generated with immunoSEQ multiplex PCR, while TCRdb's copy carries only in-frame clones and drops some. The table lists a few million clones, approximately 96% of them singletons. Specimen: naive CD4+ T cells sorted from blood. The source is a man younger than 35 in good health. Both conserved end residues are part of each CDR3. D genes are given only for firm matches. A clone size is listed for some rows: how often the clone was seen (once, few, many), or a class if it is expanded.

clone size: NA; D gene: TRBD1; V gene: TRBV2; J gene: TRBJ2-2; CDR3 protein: CASSEDRANTGELFF; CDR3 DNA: TGTGCCAGCAGTGAGGACAGGGCGAACACCGGGGAGCTGTTTTTT
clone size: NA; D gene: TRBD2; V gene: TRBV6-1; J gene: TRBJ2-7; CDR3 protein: CASSEAGGDPAYEQYF; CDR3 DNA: TGTGCCAGCAGTGAAGCGGGGGGGGACCCAGCCTACGAGCAGTACTTC
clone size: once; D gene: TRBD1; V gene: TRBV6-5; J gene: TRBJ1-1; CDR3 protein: CASSLQGGTEAFF; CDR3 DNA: TGTGCCAGCAGTCTCCAGGGGGGGACTGAAGCTTTCTTT
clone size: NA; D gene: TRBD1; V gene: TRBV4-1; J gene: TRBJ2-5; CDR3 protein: CASSQHRTGTETQYF; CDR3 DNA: TGCGCCAGCAGCCAACACCGGACAGGGACAGAGACCCAGTACTTC
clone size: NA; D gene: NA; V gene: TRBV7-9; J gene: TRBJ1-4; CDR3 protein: CASSSQRDVQGNEKLFF; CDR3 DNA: TGTGCCAGCAGCTCCCAACGGGACGTCCAAGGGAATGAAAAACTGTTTTTT
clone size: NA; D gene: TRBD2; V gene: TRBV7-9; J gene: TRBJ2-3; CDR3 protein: CASSLPGTSLAGITDTQYF; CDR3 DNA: TGTGCCAGCAGCTTACCAGGGACTAGCCTAGCGGGGATCACAGATACGCAGTATTTT
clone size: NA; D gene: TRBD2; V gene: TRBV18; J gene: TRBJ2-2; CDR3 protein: CASSPRSSGSAVTGELFF; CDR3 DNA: TGTGCCAGCTCACCACGATCTAGCGGGAGTGCGGTCACCGGGGAGCTGTTTTTT
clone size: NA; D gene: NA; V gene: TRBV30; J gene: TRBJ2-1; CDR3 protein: CAWEPGNEQFF; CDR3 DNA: TGTGCCTGGGAGCCGGGCAATGAGCAGTTCTTC
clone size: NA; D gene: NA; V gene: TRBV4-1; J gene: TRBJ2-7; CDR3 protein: CASSQEGWYEQYF; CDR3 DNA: TGCGCCAGCAGCCAAGAGGGTTGGTACGAGCAGTACTTC
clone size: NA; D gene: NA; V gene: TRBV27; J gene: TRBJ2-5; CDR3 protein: CANAGVRKTQYF; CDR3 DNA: TGTGCCAATGCAGGGGTTCGGAAGACCCAGTACTTC
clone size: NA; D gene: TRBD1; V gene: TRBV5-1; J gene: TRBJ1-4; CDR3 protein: CASSSQGAGEKLFF; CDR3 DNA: TGCGCCAGCAGCTCGCAGGGGGCGGGGGAAAAACTGTTTTTT
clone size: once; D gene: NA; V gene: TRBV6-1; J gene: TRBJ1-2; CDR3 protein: CASTPEGSLEGYTF; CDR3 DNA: TGTGCCAGCACCCCCGAGGGCAGCCTCGAAGGCTACACCTTC
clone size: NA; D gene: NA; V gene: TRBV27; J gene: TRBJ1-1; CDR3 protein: CASTSPKGTEAFF; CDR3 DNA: TGTGCCAGCACCTCTCCAAAAGGGACTGAAGCTTTCTTT
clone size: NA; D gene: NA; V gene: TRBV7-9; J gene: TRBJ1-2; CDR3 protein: CASSSSGTKDYGYTF; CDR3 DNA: TGTGCCAGCAGCTCATCCGGGACAAAGGACTATGGCTACACCTTC
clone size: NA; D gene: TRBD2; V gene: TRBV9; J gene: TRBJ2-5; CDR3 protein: CASSPSSGGAGETQYF; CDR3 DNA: TGTGCCAGCAGCCCCTCTAGCGGGGGGGCCGGGGAGACCCAGTACTTC
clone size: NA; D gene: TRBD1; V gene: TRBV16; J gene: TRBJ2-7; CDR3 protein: CASSSQQDRSHEQYF; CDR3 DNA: TGTGCCAGCAGCTCTCAACAGGACAGGTCTCACGAGCAGTACTTC
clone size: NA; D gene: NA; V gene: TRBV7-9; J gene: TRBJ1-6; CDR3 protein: CASSLVWESSYNSPLHF; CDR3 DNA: TGTGCCAGCAGCTTAGTTTGGGAGAGCTCCTATAATTCACCCCTCCACTTT
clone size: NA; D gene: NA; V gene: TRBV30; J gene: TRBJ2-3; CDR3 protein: CAWSVGDTGLRYF; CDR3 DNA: TGTGCCTGGAGTGTAGGGGACACTGGCCTGCGGTATTTT
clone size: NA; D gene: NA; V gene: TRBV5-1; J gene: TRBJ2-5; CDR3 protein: CASSAGLIQETQYF; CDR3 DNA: TGCGCCAGCAGCGCGGGACTGATCCAAGAGACCCAGTACTTC
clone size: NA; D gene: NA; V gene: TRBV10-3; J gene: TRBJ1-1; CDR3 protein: CASTDYTGNTEAFF; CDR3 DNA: TGTGCCTCAACGGATTATACAGGGAACACTGAAGCTTTCTTT
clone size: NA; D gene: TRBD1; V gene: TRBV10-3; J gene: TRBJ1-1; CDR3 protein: CAISVDRANTEAFF; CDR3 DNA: TGTGCCATCAGTGTAGACAGGGCGAACACTGAAGCTTTCTTT
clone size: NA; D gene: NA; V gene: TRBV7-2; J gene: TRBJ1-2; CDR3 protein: CASSLKGGVYGYTF; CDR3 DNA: TGTGCCAGCAGCCTAAAAGGCGGGGTCTATGGCTACACCTTC
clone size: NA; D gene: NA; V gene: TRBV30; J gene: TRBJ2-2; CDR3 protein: CAWEYSRGELFF; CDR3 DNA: TGTGCCTGGGAGTACAGTCGCGGGGAGCTGTTTTTT
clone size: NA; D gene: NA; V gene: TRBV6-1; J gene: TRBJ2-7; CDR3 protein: CASSRGSELYF; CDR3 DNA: TGTGCCAGCAGTCGCGGGTCTGAGCTGTACTTC
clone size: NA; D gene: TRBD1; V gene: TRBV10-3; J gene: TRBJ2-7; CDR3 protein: CAISLGDRGTYEQYF; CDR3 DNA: TGTGCCATCAGTCTCGGGGACAGGGGAACCTACGAGCAGTACTTC
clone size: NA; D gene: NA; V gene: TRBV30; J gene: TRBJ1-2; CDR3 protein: CAWSAYRALYGYTF; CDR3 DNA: TGTGCCTGGAGTGCCTACAGGGCCCTCTATGGCTACACCTTC
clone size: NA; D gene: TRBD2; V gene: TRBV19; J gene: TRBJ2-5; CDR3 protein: CASSTGGAETQYF; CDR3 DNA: TGTGCCAGTAGTACCGGGGGGGCAGAGACCCAGTACTTC
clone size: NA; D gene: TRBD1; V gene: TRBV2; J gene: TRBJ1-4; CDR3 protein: CASRQTGNEKLFF; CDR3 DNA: TGTGCCAGCAGACAGACAGGGAATGAAAAACTGTTTTTT
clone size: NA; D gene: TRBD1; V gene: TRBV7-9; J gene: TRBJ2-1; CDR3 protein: CASSSTGPYWNEQFF; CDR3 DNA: TGTGCCAGCAGCTCGACAGGGCCCTACTGGAATGAGCAGTTCTTC
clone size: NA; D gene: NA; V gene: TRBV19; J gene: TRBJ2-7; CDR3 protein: CASKRGREMGEQYF; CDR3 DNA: TGTGCCAGTAAACGCGGCAGGGAAATGGGCGAGCAGTACTTC
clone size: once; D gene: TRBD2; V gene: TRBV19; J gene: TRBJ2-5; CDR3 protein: CASSRGTSGGTYQETQYF; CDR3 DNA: TGTGCCAGTAGTAGAGGGACTAGCGGGGGGACGTACCAAGAGACCCAGTACTTC
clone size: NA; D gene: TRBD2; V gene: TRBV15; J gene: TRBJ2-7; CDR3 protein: CATSSRTSGSYEQYF; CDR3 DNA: TGTGCCACCAGCTCGCGGACTAGCGGGAGCTACGAGCAGTACTTC
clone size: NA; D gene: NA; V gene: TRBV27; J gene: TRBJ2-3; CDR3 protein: CAFFRGTDTQYF; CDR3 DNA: TGTGCTTTTTTCAGGGGTACAGATACGCAGTATTTT
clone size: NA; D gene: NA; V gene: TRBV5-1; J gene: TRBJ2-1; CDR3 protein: CASSFVQNWVF; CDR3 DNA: TGCGCCAGCAGCTTCGTACAGAATTGGGTCTTC
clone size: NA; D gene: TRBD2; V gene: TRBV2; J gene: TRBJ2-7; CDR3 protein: CASSGLIAGGLGEQYF; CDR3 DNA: TGTGCCAGCAGTGGGCTTATAGCGGGAGGGCTCGGCGAGCAGTACTTC
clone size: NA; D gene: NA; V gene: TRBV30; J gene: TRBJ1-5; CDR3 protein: CAWAEGSNQPQHF; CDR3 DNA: TGTGCCTGGGCTGAGGGTAGCAATCAGCCCCAGCATTTT
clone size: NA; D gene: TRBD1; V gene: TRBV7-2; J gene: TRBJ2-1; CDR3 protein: CASSPRTGVNEQFF; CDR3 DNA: TGTGCCAGCAGCCCACGGACAGGCGTCAATGAGCAGTTCTTC
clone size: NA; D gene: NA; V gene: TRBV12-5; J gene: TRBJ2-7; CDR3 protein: CASGLGTKDTTSFNEQYF; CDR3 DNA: TGTGCTAGTGGTTTGGGTACAAAAGACACCACCTCCTTCAACGAGCAGTACTTC
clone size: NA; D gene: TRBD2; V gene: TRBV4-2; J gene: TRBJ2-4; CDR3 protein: CASSQGQERGLAKNIQYF; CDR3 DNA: TGTGCCAGCAGCCAAGGGCAGGAGCGGGGCCTAGCCAAAAACATTCAGTACTTC
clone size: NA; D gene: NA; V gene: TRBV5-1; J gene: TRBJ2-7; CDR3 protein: CASSLQGRSSYEQYF; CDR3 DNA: TGCGCCAGCAGCCTTCAGGGACGGAGCTCCTACGAGCAGTACTTC
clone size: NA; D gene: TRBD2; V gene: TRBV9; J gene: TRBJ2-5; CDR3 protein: CASSPWGSGRGGETQYF; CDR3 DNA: TGTGCCAGCAGCCCCTGGGGTAGCGGGAGAGGGGGAGAGACCCAGTACTTC
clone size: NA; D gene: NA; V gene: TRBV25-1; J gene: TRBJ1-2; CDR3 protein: CASKDRATLGGYTF; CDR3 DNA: TGTGCCAGCAAAGACCGAGCCACCTTAGGTGGCTACACCTTC
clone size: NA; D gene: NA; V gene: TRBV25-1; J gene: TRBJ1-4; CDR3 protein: CASSEQGGWKLFF; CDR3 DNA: TGTGCCAGCAGTGAACAGGGCGGTTGGAAACTGTTTTTT
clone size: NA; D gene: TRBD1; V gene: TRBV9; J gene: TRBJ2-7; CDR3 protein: CASSSGQGAYEQYF; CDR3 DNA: TGTGCCAGCAGCTCGGGACAGGGGGCTTACGAGCAGTACTTC
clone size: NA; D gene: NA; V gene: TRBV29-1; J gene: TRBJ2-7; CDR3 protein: CSAASRERQYF; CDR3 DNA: TGCAGCGCCGCGTCCAGAGAGAGGCAGTACTTC
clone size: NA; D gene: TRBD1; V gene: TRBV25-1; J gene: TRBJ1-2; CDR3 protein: CASSESLTGTTRGYTF; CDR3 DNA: TGTGCCAGCAGCGAATCGTTGACAGGGACCACCCGTGGCTACACCTTC
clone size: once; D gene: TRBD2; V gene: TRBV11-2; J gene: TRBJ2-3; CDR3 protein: CASSLSLAGGTDTQYF; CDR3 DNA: TGTGCCAGCAGCTTAAGTCTAGCGGGAGGCACAGATACGCAGTATTTT
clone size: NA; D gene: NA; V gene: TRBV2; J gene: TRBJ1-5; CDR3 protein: CASSEAGVSNQPQHF; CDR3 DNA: TGTGCCAGCAGTGAAGCGGGGGTGAGCAATCAGCCCCAGCATTTT